The 29 T cell receptor beta chains below come from one sample, sequenced in a study of tumor-infiltrating lymphocytes in primary liver carcinoma. TCR beta cDNA was prepared out of roughly 500 ng total RNA by means of a constant-region primer. Three rounds of nested multiplex PCR with slightly modified ARM-PCR produced TCR beta libraries. TRBV1-TRBV30 forward and Cbeta reverse primers drove the first two approximately 10-cycle rounds. TCRdb fed the multiplex PCR reads into MiXCR, producing one record per CDR3 protein. The sample holds more than 100,000 distinct CDR3 sequences, around 65% seen once. Scientists recovered RNA and DNA together from approximately 20-30 mg of unsorted bulk tissue. Sample: tumor-adjacent normal liver tissue. The receptors derive from a woman aged 55-69 years with primary liver carcinoma and hepatitis B virus infection.

As concerns this clonotype: A much bigger clone sits one base away, suggesting this may be a read error. The chain couples TRBV2 to TRBJ2-3, with D tentatively TRBD1 (7 bases). The CDR3 totals 11 residues. Germline values: CDR1 SNHLY, CDR2 FYNNEI. The CDR3 loop is CVSTQGGTQYF. The CDR3 nucleotides read TGTGTCAGCACTCAGGGGGGTACGCAGTATTTT.

The CDR3 sequence is CASSGGLAEDTQYF. CDR3 DNA sequence: TGTGCCAGCAGCGGGGGACTAGCGGAAGATACGCAGTATTTT. The V and J genes are TRBV9 and TRBJ2-3, with 11 positions matching TRBD2. The CDR3 spans 14 residues. Germline CDR1 reads SGDLS; CDR2 reads YYNGEE. The ends lost 3 bases at V and 5 bases at J; junction bases unmatched: 2. The full variable domain, its missing parts supplied by reference TRBV9 and TRBJ2-3, is DSGVTQTPKHLITATGQRVTLRCSPRSGDLSVYWYQQSLDQGLQFLIQYYNGEERAKGNILERFSAQQFPDLHSELNLSSLELGDSALYFCASSGGLAEDTQYFGPGTRLTVL.

This clonotype was counted a few times. This may be a read error, as it is one base from a much larger clone. The CDR3 end shows no conserved phenylalanine or tryptophan, and so a read error is likely. This chain joins TRBV5-4 and TRBJ2-3, with TRBD2 matching over 12 bases. V gave up 1 base and J gave up 2 bases; unmatched junction bases: 5. The CDR3 has 17 amino acids. The germline V gene has CDR1 SGHNT and CDR2 YYREEE (reference sequence). The CDR3 reads CASSLRLAGAVTDTQYS. The CDR3 DNA follows: TGTGCCAGCAGCTTGAGACTAGCGGGGGCGGTCACAGATACGCAGTATTCT.

This clonotype has ten or more counts. The CDR3: CASSKTSGRGNEQFF. The CDR3 region has the DNA TGTGCCAGCAGTAAGACTAGCGGGAGAGGGAATGAGCAGTTCTTC. V and J are TRBV28 and TRBJ2-1, with 12 bases lining up with TRBD2. V lost 5 bases and J lost 7; bases outside the gene matches: 6. CDR1 is MDHEN and CDR2 is SYDVKM in the germline V gene. CDR3 length equals 15 residues.

As to this clonotype: Being one base from a much bigger clone, this may be a read error. The V gene is TRBV7-9, the J gene TRBJ1-2; D is ambiguous. The V gene's germline CDR1 is SEHNR and CDR2 FQNEAQ (reference sequence). This CDR3 has 14 residues. V lost 5 bases, J lost 4 bases, and 14 bases lay in between. In DNA, the CDR3 is TGTGCCAGCAGCACATCGACAAGCGGCTATGGCTACACCTTC. Protein sequence: CASSTSTSGYGYTF.

Worth noting for this clonotype: A much larger clone lies a single base off, so this may be a read error. V and J are TRBV30 and TRBJ1-2; 9 bases agree with TRBD1. This CDR3 has 14 residues. Germline assignment: CDR1 GTSNPN and CDR2 SVGIG (reference sequence). For the CDR3, the DNA is TGTGCCTGGAGGGATGAGGGGACAGGGAAGGGCTGCACCTTC. Residues: CAWRDEGTGKGCTF.

A remark on this clonotype: A much larger clone is a single base away; this may be a read error. This chain joins TRBV7-8 and TRBJ2-1; TRBD2 matches 10 bases. J lost 12 bases, V lost 7 bases, and 18 bases had no gene match. The CDR3 covers 16 residues. Per germline, CDR1 SGHVS and CDR2 FQNEAQ. The CDR3 loop reads CASILIYPSGSDGQFF. The DNA of the CDR3 is TGTGCCAGCATCCTAATCTACCCTAGCGGGAGCGATGGGCAGTTCTTC.

This clonotype has a count of ten or more. V usage is TRBV10-3 and J usage is TRBJ2-7; TRBD1 is a possible D gene (6 bases). Trimming stripped 11 bases from V and 2 bases from J, with 13 bases between. The CDR3 contains 12 residues. Germline V gene lookup returns CDR1 ENHRY and CDR2 SYGVKD. The CDR3 here is CAPGTPTYEQYF. The CDR3 region has the DNA TGTGCCCCTGGGACACCAACCTACGAGCAGTACTTC.

The rearrangement links TRBV6-5 to TRBJ2-3, with TRBD2 identical over 7 bases. V lost 2 bases to trimming and J lost 6 bases; unmatched junction nucleotides: 17. This CDR3 comprises 18 residues. From germline, CDR1 is MNHEY and CDR2 SVGAGI. The CDR3 DNA follows: TGTGCCAGCAGTTACCCCTATCCCGGGACTACTACCACGGATACGCAGTATTTT. Translation gives CASSYPYPGTTTTDTQYF.

Note on this clonotype: A junction boundary mismatches the germline segment, possibly from a read error. The chain joins TRBV6-1 to TRBJ2-3; D is perhaps TRBD2 (5 bases). This CDR3 is 13 amino acids long. CDR1 is MNHNS, CDR2 SASEGT, per germline. This CDR3 is CAGRTGSADTQYF. In DNA, the CDR3 is TGTGCCGGCAGAACGGGGTCAGCAGATACGCAGTATTTT.

The gene calls are TRBV29-1 and TRBJ1-2; TRBD1 might be the D (5 bases). Germline CDR1 and CDR2: SQVTM and ANQGSEA. Trimming took 4 bases from V and 6 from J, leaving 15 bases between them. There are 13 residues in the CDR3. The CDR3 DNA is TGCAGCGTTGTGCAAGGGGCAGAGGATGGCTACACCTTC. This codes for CSVVQGAEDGYTF.

The chain recombines TRBV6-6 with TRBJ1-6, with a tentative D call TRBD1 (5 bases). The CDR3 length is 19 residues. Germline V gene lookup returns CDR1 MNHNY and CDR2 SVGAGI (reference sequence). Here the CDR3 reads CASGTGPTVTSSYNSPLHF. Here the CDR3 DNA reads TGTGCTAGCGGGACCGGACCGACAGTTACAAGCTCCTATAATTCACCCCTCCACTTT.

The V gene is TRBV5-1, the J gene TRBJ1-1, with a weak D call TRBD1 (5 bases). Trimming cost V 5 bases and J 4 bases, with 18 bases left between them. The CDR3 runs 15 residues. CDR1 is SGHRS and CDR2 is YFSETQ in the germline V gene. CDR3 sequence reads: CASRAQGGARTEAFF. In nucleotides, the CDR3 is TGCGCCAGCAGAGCGCAGGGAGGAGCTCGCACTGAAGCTTTCTTT.

Of note for this clonotype: A much larger clone lies one base from this, so it may be a read error. The chain is built from TRBV28 and TRBJ1-4; no reliable D call. The CDR3 is 13 residues long. Trimming left V 5 bases short and J 2 bases short, with 6 bases between. The V gene's germline CDR1 is MDHEN and CDR2 SYDVKM. This chain's CDR3 is CASSVSTNEKLFF. The DNA of the CDR3 is TGTGCCAGCAGTGTCAGCACTAATGAAAAACTGTTTTTT.

Concerning this clonotype: Compared with germline, one end of the junction differs, possibly owing to a read error. This chain connects TRBV11-2 to TRBJ1-1; 7 bases fit TRBD1. Per the germline V gene, CDR1 is SGHAT and CDR2 is FQNNGV. This CDR3 has 15 amino acids. The CDR3 DNA sequence: TGTACCAGCAGCTTAGGGGGCGGGACGAACATTGAAGCTTTCTTT. Encoded protein: CTSSLGGGTNIEAFF.

As to this clonotype: Mismatch with germline at one junction end may stem from a read error. The chain combines TRBV30 with TRBJ2-7; no clear D. CDR3 length: 15 residues. Germline CDR1 and CDR2: GTSNPN and SVGIG (reference sequence). The CDR3 protein is CVWEPPPALQNEQYF. CDR3 nucleotide sequence: TGTGTCTGGGAACCCCCGCCAGCACTTCAAAACGAGCAGTACTTC. Complete variable domain (other parts from reference TRBV30 and TRBJ2-7): SQTIHQWPATLVQPVGSPLSLECTVEGTSNPNLYWYRQAAGRGLQLLFYSVGIGQISSEVPQNLSASRPQDRQFILSSKKLLLSDSGFYLCVWEPPPALQNEQYFGPGTRLTVT.

V gene TRBV6-6 combines with J gene TRBJ2-3; weak D call: TRBD2 (5 bases). The germline V and J ends were trimmed by 2 bases and 15 bases, with 24 bases remaining between them. CDR1 and CDR2 (germline): MNHNY, SVGAGI (reference sequence). The CDR3 loop spans 15 amino acids. DNA of the CDR3: TGTGCCAGCAGTTACGGCGGGCGTCGCACAGATACCCACTATTTT. Its protein is CASSYGGRRTDTHYF.

This clonotype was detected a few times. The chain recombines TRBV25-1 with TRBJ2-3, with a possible D match to TRBD1 (6 bases). CDR1 is MGHDK, CDR2 SYGVNS, per germline. V was shortened by 6 bases and J by 1 base, with 17 bases between the two germline ends. This CDR3 is 16 amino acids long. The CDR3 reads CASSPLGTTGTDTQYF. CDR3 DNA: TGTGCCAGCAGCCCGCTCGGGACAACCGGCACAGATACGCAGTATTTT.

As to this clonotype: The CDR3 does not end in the conserved phenylalanine or tryptophan, so this is likely a read error. The chain uses TRBV29-1 and TRBJ2-1, with 9 positions matching TRBD2. Trimming took 4 bases from V and 0 from J; bases not matched to a gene: 7. CDR1 and CDR2 from the germline V gene are SQVTM and ANQGSEA. The CDR3 is 16 residues long. The CDR3 coding sequence is TGCAGCGTTGTGGGCATAGCGGGAGTCTCCTACAATGAGCAGTTCTAC. Its protein product is CSVVGIAGVSYNEQFY.

This clonotype showed up just once. The final CDR3 position lacks the conserved phenylalanine or tryptophan, pointing to a likely read error. The chain recombines TRBV11-3 with TRBJ2-7; 11 bases align to TRBD2. CDR1 and CDR2 (germline): SGHNT, YENEEA. The length of the CDR3 is 16 residues. The CDR3 DNA reads TGTGCCGGCAGCTTTGAACTAGCGGGAGCAAGGTGCGAGCAGTACCTC. This codes for CAGSFELAGARCEQYL.

In its sample, this clonotype was seen many times. This chain joins TRBV29-1 and TRBJ2-1, with 14 bases aligning to TRBD2. The germline CDR1 and CDR2 sequences are SQVTM and ANQGSEA. The ends lost 6 bases at V and 7 bases at J; junction bases unmatched: 5. The CDR3 loop spans 14 amino acids. For the CDR3, the DNA is TGCAGCGTCGTCGGGACTAGCGGGAGAAATGAGCAGTTCTTC. Translating gives CSVVGTSGRNEQFF.

This chain connects TRBV29-1 to TRBJ2-3; maybe TRBD2 (5 bases). CDR1 is SQVTM, CDR2 ANQGSEA, per germline. The CDR3 contains 11 residues. Trimming removed 8 bases from V and 14 bases from J, with 20 bases in between. The CDR3 loop is CSMAGSERVYF. CDR3 sequence (DNA): TGCAGCATGGCGGGCAGTGAGAGAGTGTATTTT.

In the case of this clonotype: Just one base apart from a much larger clone, this may be a read error. The J gene is TRBJ2-6, the V gene TRBV5-1; no clear D. CDR3 length equals 15 residues. From germline, CDR1 is SGHRS and CDR2 YFSETQ. Here the CDR3 reads CANSWKSSGANVLTF. In nucleotides, the CDR3 is TGCGCCAACAGCTGGAAGAGCTCTGGGGCCAACGTCCTGACTTTC.

Worth noting for this clonotype: One base away lies a much larger clone, so this may be a sequencing read error. CDR3 sequence (DNA): TGTGCCAGCAGTGACTCCCCAGGAAGCACAGATACGCGGTATTTT. It codes for CASSDSPGSTDTRYF. The chain links TRBV6-4 to TRBJ2-3, with D uncertain. This CDR3 contains 15 residues. Germline V gene data show CDR1 as MRHNA and CDR2 as SNTAGT.

This clonotype appeared many times. This chain links TRBV10-3 with TRBJ2-1; TRBD2 might be the D (7 bases). Germline-derived CDR1 and CDR2 are ENHRY and SYGVKD. This CDR3 is 17 amino acids long. CDR3 sequence reads: CASSRGASGSFSNEQFF. The DNA of the CDR3 is TGTGCGTCATCACGGGGGGCCAGCGGGTCGTTTAGCAATGAGCAGTTCTTC.

Ten or more counts support this clonotype. The chain has TRBV6-1 and TRBJ2-2, with D maybe TRBD2 (5 bases). The germline V and J ends were trimmed by 6 bases and 5 bases, with 28 bases remaining between them. Germline values: CDR1 MNHNS, CDR2 SASEGT. The CDR3 is 19 residues long. CDR3 sequence: CASSPLPQTSLRGTGELFF. Here the CDR3 DNA reads TGTGCCAGCAGCCCCCTTCCACAGACGTCCCTTCGCGGGACCGGGGAGCTGTTTTTT.

This clonotype appeared many times. V is TRBV6-6 and J is TRBJ2-6; no definite D call. The CDR3 loop spans 16 amino acids. Germline CDR1 is MNHNY and CDR2 is SVGAGI (reference sequence). Trimming stripped 0 bases from V and 0 bases from J, with 6 bases between. CDR3 sequence reads: CASSYSEASGANVLTF. The CDR3 DNA follows: TGTGCCAGCAGTTACTCCGAGGCCTCTGGGGCCAACGTCCTGACTTTC.

The chain recombines TRBV6-1 with TRBJ1-2; D not resolved. V gave up 7 bases and J gave up 3 bases, with 15 bases separating them. Germline CDR1 is MNHNS and CDR2 is SASEGT. This CDR3 has 14 amino acids. The CDR3 reads CASISIGQDYGYTF. CDR3 in DNA: TGTGCCAGCATATCTATCGGGCAAGACTATGGCTACACCTTC.

For this clonotype: A junction boundary mismatches the germline segment, possibly from a read error. The rearrangement joins TRBV5-1 to TRBJ2-3, with D possibly matching TRBD1 (6 bases). The CDR3 sequence is 15 residues long. Germline values: CDR1 SGHRS, CDR2 YFSETQ. The CDR3 region has the DNA TGCGCCGGCAGCTACTGGACAGACAGCACAAATACGCAGTATTTT. Its protein is CAGSYWTDSTNTQYF.